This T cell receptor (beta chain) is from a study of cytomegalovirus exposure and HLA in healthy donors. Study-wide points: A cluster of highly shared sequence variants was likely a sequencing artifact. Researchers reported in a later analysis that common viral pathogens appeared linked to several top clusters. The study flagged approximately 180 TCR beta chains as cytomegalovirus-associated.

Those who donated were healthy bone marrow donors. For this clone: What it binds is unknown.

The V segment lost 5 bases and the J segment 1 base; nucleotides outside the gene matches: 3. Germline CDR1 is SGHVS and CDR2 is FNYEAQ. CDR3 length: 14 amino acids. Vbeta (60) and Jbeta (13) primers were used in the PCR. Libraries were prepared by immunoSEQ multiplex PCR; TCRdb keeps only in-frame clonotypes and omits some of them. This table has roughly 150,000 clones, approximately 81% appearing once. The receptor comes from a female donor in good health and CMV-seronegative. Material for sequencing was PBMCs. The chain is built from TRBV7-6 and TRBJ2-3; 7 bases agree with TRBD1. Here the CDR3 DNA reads TGTGCCAGCAGCCCAGGACAGGGCACAGATACGCAGTATTTT. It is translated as CASSPGQGTDTQYF.